This T cell receptor beta chain was obtained from a study of PD-L1 blockade in urothelial cancer (dated by TCRdb to about 2017). Regarding the research as a whole: All patients started therapy in about 2014 and received atezolizumab 1,200 mg intravenously every 3 weeks. About 90% of the roughly 29 patients were identified as males with urothelial cancer of bladder origin, and a prior smoking history was reported by 18 of 29 patients. Patients had an ECOG performance status of 0 or 1 and had received between 0 and 3 prior chemotherapy regimens. Blood samples were analyzed at two time points: 3 weeks after treatment start (second dose) and 6 weeks after treatment start. Blood samples gave a median of 141,255 T cells and tens of thousands of unique TCRs, with a median clonality of roughly 0.081. The study was an exploratory multi-omic analysis of somatic, immune and clinical correlates of response to PD-L1 blockade with atezolizumab in urothelial cancer. Pretreatment tumor samples, along with matched peripheral blood collected serially before and after atezolizumab treatment, underwent TCR sequencing. Durable clinical benefit meant progression-free survival longer than 6 months, and TCR features were also tested against progression-free and overall survival. In the same patients who had TCR sequencing, pretreatment tumors also underwent whole exome sequencing and RNA sequencing. Durable clinical benefit was achieved by nine patients but not by the remaining 20. Twenty-nine patients had pretreatment blood TCR-seq, around 25 had at least one posttreatment blood collection, and around 25 had tumor TCR-seq. Results the study describes overall, beyond this receptor: Because of the small sample size (n ≈ 30) and the many exploratory analyses performed, the results are intended to be regarded as hypothesis-generating. A pretreatment peripheral blood TCR clonality below the median was linked to improved progression-free and overall survival. Greater expansion of tumor-associated TCR clones in peripheral blood 3 weeks after the start of treatment was observed in patients with durable benefit (n of about 24, p = 0.022).

A remark on this clone: What this receptor recognizes is not known. Base-call qualities are not available, and no considerably larger clone is one nucleotide away.

Synthetic TCR analog templates were spiked into each PCR to estimate absolute template abundance from read counts. TCRbeta CDR3 regions were amplified from genomic DNA with bias-controlled V and J gene primers using the immunoSEQ assay. Sequencing of rearranged TCRbeta segments was done at approximately 20X coverage. The paper's data handling went like this. Sequencing errors were corrected by clustering and CDR3s were annotated against IMGT to assign V, D and J genes. Downstream analyses used only productive TCRbeta rearrangements and left out out-of-frame or stop-codon sequences. To compute clonality, Shannon entropy was normalized by the log of the number of unique productive sequences and then subtracted from one. Clones differing between time points or between blood and tumor were identified using Fisher's exact test with Benjamini-Hochberg correction, with an adjusted p below 0.01 applied as the threshold. The table was pulled from immuneACCESS by TCRdb, which kept in-frame rearrangements only. Such tables lose some clones; where checked, under half of the loss comes from unresolved V genes, and the rest has no known cause. D and trimming come from the DNA, and the V and J calls and clone size come from that table. The sample table shows about 38,000 clones, and around four fifths are seen once. Of the sample, roughly 15% falls within the top ten clones.

Trimming removed 4 bases from V and 8 bases from J; the gene matches leave 9 bases unexplained. CDR1 is given as SGHAT and CDR2 as FQNNGV, both from the germline V gene. The CDR3 has 16 amino acids, counting the end cysteine and phenylalanine. Kept here is only the CDR3 DNA, which spans 48 bases and is read in frame from base 1. The intended sense of this specimen's time point label: pretreatment peripheral blood. A total of around 30 patients with locally advanced or metastatic urothelial carcinoma, treated at Memorial Sloan Kettering on a trial protocol, made up the cohort. Peripheral blood mononuclear cells were collected pretreatment and during treatment, at between 1 and 8 total time points per patient. The Qiagen DNeasy Blood extraction kit was used to purify genomic DNA from total PBMCs and tumor samples. PBMCs were collected pretreatment and during treatment, and were isolated and stored as previously described.

The source material was PBMCs, sampled around atezolizumab (anti-PD-L1) treatment. This clonotype was sampled from a man aged 80 or over with urothelial cancer. Recombination linked TRBV11-2 to TRBJ1-4; TRBD1 lines up with 11 middle nucleotides. CDR3 region: CASSSGDRGSGEKLFF. The DNA is TGTGCCAGCAGCTCCGGGGACAGGGGGTCCGGGGAAAAACTGTTTTTT. Reference TRBV11-2 and TRBJ1-4 genes cover what lies past the CDR3, so the full variable domain is EAGVAQSPRYKIIEKRQSVAFWCNPISGHATLYWYQQILGQGPKLLIQFQNNGVVDDSQLPKDRFSAERLKGVDSTLKIQPAKLEDSAVYLCASSSGDRGSGEKLFFGSGTQLSVL.